In this sample, the clone carrying this T cell receptor (beta chain) turned up a few times. Antigen: not known. Time point described: newly diagnosed GD, antithyroid drugs for less than 3 months. The authors made the TCR library using RNA they extracted from PBMCs. Trimming shortened V by 8 bases and J by 8 bases, and 12 bases separated the two germline ends. The CDR3 has 11 residues. CDR1 is SGHAT, CDR2 FQNNGV, per germline. The data were obtained in a study of regulatory T cells in long-lasting Graves disease. Combining iRepertoire HTBI primers with Arm-PCR of CDR3 regions, the authors built TCR beta libraries. TCRdb called the multiplex PCR reads again in MiXCR, with one record for every CDR3 protein. Among about 530,000 distinct CDR3 sequences listed, about 16% were seen once. Study-wide results and caveats: Persistent cases favored TRBV28, TRBJ1-2 and TRBJ2-5. Newly diagnosed patients shared approximately 1,000 public clonotypes; persistent patients shared some 2,700. Exclusively peripheral blood, rather than thyroid tissue, was studied.

These data were likewise used in another study, on T cells in Graves' hyperthyroidism and ophthalmopathy.

The rearrangement uses TRBV11-2 and TRBJ1-2; a possible D gene is TRBD1 (5 bases). The TCR comes from a woman in her forties or fifties with Graves disease. The sample here was peripheral blood mononuclear cells (PBMCs), taken at new diagnosis, from a patient treated with antithyroid drugs. The CDR3 bases are TGTGCCAGCCAGGGCCGGGGAGGCTACACCTTC. This translates into CASQGRGGYTF.